This T cell receptor (beta chain) is drawn from a study of cytomegalovirus exposure and HLA in healthy donors. Study outcomes and limitations: Upon later analysis, TCR association rates were observed to vary by HLA locus, being highest for DRB1 and lowest for HLA-C.

With 5 bases removed from V and 0 bases from J, the gap between germline ends came to 24 bases. Germline lookup yields CDR1 SGHVS and CDR2 FNYEAQ. This CDR3 is built from 19 residues. PCR was performed using 60 Vbeta and 13 Jbeta primers. Only in-frame clones appear in the TCRdb table, and some are missing; sequencing was by immunoSEQ multiplex PCR. The data contain 80,000 to 100,000 clones, roughly 77% of them singletons. This clone was seen only once. Its matching antigen is unknown. The sequencing sample was made of PBMCs. The clonotype originates from a man aged 35-49 years in good health and CMV-seronegative. V and J are TRBV7-6 and TRBJ2-3; a possible D gene is TRBD2 (5 bases). CDR3 nucleotide sequence: TGTGCCAGCAGCCCGAAGAGCCGACTACCTGTTAGAAGCACAGATACGCAGTATTTT. It specifies CASSPKSRLPVRSTDTQYF.